A single sample gave rise to the 21 T cell receptor beta chains below, sequenced in a study of T cells after yellow fever vaccination. TCRdb itself ran the 5' RACE reads through MiXCR, one entry per CDR3 protein. The sample contains 120,000 or so distinct CDR3 sequences, 13% to 15% of which appear only once. The sequenced sample was CD8+ T cells sorted from PBMCs, obtained 5 days after the yellow fever booster vaccination. The source of these receptors is a man younger than 35 who received the YFV17D yellow fever vaccine.

This clonotype was recorded many times. The chain links TRBV6-2 or TRBV6-3 to TRBJ1-1; no firm D call. Germline CDR1 and CDR2: MNHEY and SVGEGT. Trimming left V 0 bases short and J 5 bases short, with 10 bases between. This CDR3 has 14 amino acids. CDR3 protein: CASSYSPGETEAFF. The CDR3 DNA is TGTGCCAGCAGTTACTCCCCGGGAGAGACTGAAGCTTTCTTT.

This clonotype was seen a few times. Sequence at one end of the junction differs from germline and may be a read error. This chain links TRBV4-2 with TRBJ2-6; the D gene is possibly TRBD1 (5 bases). CDR1 LGHNA and CDR2 YNFKEQ come from the germline V gene. The CDR3 sequence is 16 residues long. The CDR3: CASSYIVPSGANVLTF. The CDR3 coding sequence is TGTGCCAGCAGCTATATCGTGCCCTCTGGGGCTAACGTCCTGACTTTC.

This clonotype was picked up a small number of times. The DNA for the CDR3 is TGTGCCAGCAGCTTTAATCCGGGACAGGGGGCGCATGAGCAGTTCTTC. Translating it yields CASSFNPGQGAHEQFF. This chain joins TRBV7-9 and TRBJ2-1; the match to TRBD1 covers 12 bases. The CDR3 is made up of 16 amino acids. V lost 3 bases, J lost 8 bases, and 8 bases stayed unmatched. In germline, CDR1 is SEHNR, CDR2 FQNEAQ (reference sequence).

The rearrangement joins TRBV15 to TRBJ1-1; D call uncertain. The V end was cut by 0 bases, the J end by 8 bases, with 4 bases between. The CDR3 totals 11 residues. Germline V gene lookup returns CDR1 LNHNV and CDR2 YYDKDF (reference sequence). CDR3 sequence reads: CATSRDREAFF. The CDR3 DNA reads TGTGCCACCAGCAGAGATAGGGAAGCTTTCTTT.

The J gene is TRBJ2-5, the V gene TRBV20-1; D is undetermined. Trimming removed 5 bases from V and 2 bases from J, with 18 bases in between. The CDR3 is made up of 15 amino acids. Looked up from germline, CDR1 is DFQATT and CDR2 is SNEGSKA (reference sequence). The CDR3 region has the DNA TGCAGTGCTTTACCAGACGTAGCTATTCAAGAGACCCAGTACTTC. Translation gives CSALPDVAIQETQYF.

The J gene is TRBJ1-2, the V gene TRBV7-2, with D perhaps matching TRBD1 (6 bases). The germline V gene has CDR1 SGHTA and CDR2 FQGNSA. There are 15 residues in the CDR3. V lost 1 base to trimming and J lost 2 bases, with 11 bases between them. This CDR3 is CASSLGQARNYGYTF. The CDR3 DNA follows: TGTGCCAGCAGCTTAGGACAGGCCCGGAACTATGGCTACACCTTC.

This clonotype was found many times. V and J are TRBV4-3 and TRBJ2-3; tentatively, D is TRBD1 or TRBD2 (6 bases each). CDR3 length equals 18 residues. With 4 bases removed from V and 2 bases from J, the gap between germline ends came to 22 bases. Germline CDR1 is LGHNA and CDR2 is YSLEER. The CDR3: CASSRGGGGRGFTDTQYF. The CDR3 bases are TGCGCCAGCAGCCGAGGGGGTGGAGGGCGCGGATTCACAGATACGCAGTATTTT.

The V gene is TRBV29-1, the J gene TRBJ1-1, with D possibly matching TRBD1 (5 bases). The length of the CDR3 is 12 residues. The germline V gene encodes CDR1 SQVTM and CDR2 ANQGSEA. V was pared by 3 bases and J by 3 bases, with 8 bases between. Written as DNA, the CDR3 is TGCAGCGTTGACCCGGGGCACACTGAAGCTTTCTTT. Residues: CSVDPGHTEAFF.

This clonotype was recorded at least ten times. The chain carries TRBV12-3 or TRBV12-4 and TRBJ2-5; perhaps TRBD1 as D (6 bases). Deletions cut 4 bases from V and 3 bases from J, with 12 bases between. This CDR3 comprises 14 residues. CDR3 in amino acids: CASSSNRVKETQYF. CDR3 DNA sequence: TGTGCCAGCAGTTCAAACAGGGTCAAAGAGACCCAGTACTTC.

This clonotype has just a few counts. The chain combines TRBV3-1 with TRBJ1-3; the match to TRBD1 covers 7 bases. The CDR3 has 16 amino acids. The germline V gene encodes CDR1 LGHDT and CDR2 YNNKEL (reference sequence). The V and J ends lost 4 bases and 0 bases, in that order; junction bases with no gene match: 6. DNA of the CDR3: TGTGCCAGCAGCCTCGAACCAGGGGGCTCTGGAAACACCATATATTTT. Encoded protein: CASSLEPGGSGNTIYF. The variable domain in full, completed from reference TRBV3-1 and TRBJ1-3, reads DTAVSQTPKYLVTQMGNDKSIKCEQNLGHDTMYWYKQDSKKFLKIMFSYNNKELIINETVPNRFSPKSPDKAHLNLHINSLELGDSAVYFCASSLEPGGSGNTIYFGEGSWLTVV.

The CDR3 reads CASNKRGLYNEQFF. The CDR3 coding sequence is TGTGCCAGCAACAAGCGGGGGCTATACAATGAGCAGTTCTTC. The chain combines TRBV12-3 or TRBV12-4 with TRBJ2-1; 8 bases are shared with TRBD2. V trimming: 7 bases; J trimming: 4 bases; junction bases outside the gene matches: 6. The CDR3 has 14 residues.

This clonotype was counted only a few times. In DNA form, the CDR3 reads TGCGCCAGCAGCCAAGAGCTGGGTAGGGGTGAAGAAGAGACCCAGTACTTC. Translating gives CASSQELGRGEEETQYF. The V gene is TRBV4-3, the J gene TRBJ2-5; possibly TRBD1 for D (5 bases). Germline values: CDR1 LGHNA, CDR2 YSLEER. This CDR3 spans 17 amino acids. Trimming removed 0 bases at V and 3 bases at J, with 17 bases between.

The chain has TRBV3-1 and TRBJ2-2; the match to TRBD1 covers 11 bases. The CDR3 consists of 15 residues. V shed 4 bases and J 4 bases; nucleotides not matched to a gene: 2. CDR1 and CDR2 (germline): LGHDT, YNNKEL (reference sequence). The CDR3 sequence is CASSRTGGPTGELFF. CDR3 bases: TGTGCCAGCAGCCGGACAGGGGGCCCCACCGGGGAGCTGTTTTTT. Supplemented by reference TRBV3-1 and TRBJ2-2, the full variable domain reads DTAVSQTPKYLVTQMGNDKSIKCEQNLGHDTMYWYKQDSKKFLKIMFSYNNKELIINETVPNRFSPKSPDKAHLNLHINSLELGDSAVYFCASSRTGGPTGELFFGEGSRLTVL.

This clonotype came up a few times. The V call is TRBV7-9, the J call TRBJ2-7; TRBD2 might be the D (6 bases). There are 14 residues in the CDR3. V was clipped by 6 bases and J by 6 bases, with 18 bases between them. The germline V gene encodes CDR1 SEHNR and CDR2 FQNEAQ (reference sequence). The CDR3 loop is CASRPPGAIGEQYF. CDR3 sequence (DNA): TGTGCCAGCAGACCCCCGGGAGCAATAGGCGAGCAGTACTTC.

The chain combines TRBV11-2 with TRBJ1-1; possibly TRBD1 for D (6 bases). The germline V gene encodes CDR1 SGHAT and CDR2 FQNNGV. The ends were cut back, 2 bases at V and 1 base at J, with 11 bases in the middle. This CDR3 has 15 amino acids. The DNA of the CDR3 is TGTGCCAGCAGCTTATATGCAGGGGCGAACACTGAAGCTTTCTTT. Protein product: CASSLYAGANTEAFF. The entire variable domain, with the rest obtained from reference TRBV11-2 and TRBJ1-1, is as follows: EAGVAQSPRYKIIEKRQSVAFWCNPISGHATLYWYQQILGQGPKLLIQFQNNGVVDDSQLPKDRFSAERLKGVDSTLKIQPAKLEDSAVYLCASSLYAGANTEAFFGQGTRLTVV.

J is TRBJ1-2 and V is TRBV7-2, with 8 bases matching TRBD1. Germline assignment: CDR1 SGHTA and CDR2 FQGNSA. This CDR3 contains 18 residues. After removal of 0 bases from V and 5 bases from J, the junction contained 14 bases not matched to a gene. The CDR3 loop is CASSLAGDRPNAFYGYTF. CDR3 DNA: TGTGCCAGCAGCTTAGCGGGGGACAGGCCGAATGCTTTTTATGGCTACACCTTC. The whole variable domain, remainder taken from reference TRBV7-2 and TRBJ1-2, is GAGVSQSPSNKVTEKGKDVELRCDPISGHTALYWYRQSLGQGLEFLIYFQGNSAPDKSGLPSDRFSAERTGGSVSTLTIQRTQQEDSAVYLCASSLAGDRPNAFYGYTFGSGTRLTVV.

The CDR3: CASSYSGQGINYGYTF. The CDR3 coding sequence is TGTGCCAGCAGTTATTCGGGACAGGGGATTAACTATGGCTACACCTTC. V is TRBV6-5 and J is TRBJ1-2, with TRBD1 matching 10 bases. Germline V CDR1 and CDR2: MNHEY, SVGAGI. V lost 3 bases, J lost 1 base, and 5 bases stayed unmatched. This CDR3 spans 16 amino acids.

J is TRBJ1-5 and V is TRBV4-1; D call uncertain. Trimming removed 0 bases at V and 0 bases at J, with 12 bases between. The germline V gene encodes CDR1 MGHRA and CDR2 YSYEKL. The CDR3 is made up of 17 amino acids. The CDR3 DNA follows: TGCGCCAGCAGCCAAGATGGGGTGGGGAATAGCAATCAGCCCCAGCATTTT. Protein sequence: CASSQDGVGNSNQPQHF.

This clonotype was counted at least ten times. The rearrangement joins TRBV29-1 to TRBJ1-2, with D hard to call. V was pared by 2 bases and J by 3 bases, with 7 bases between. Germline V gene lookup returns CDR1 SQVTM and CDR2 ANQGSEA. This CDR3 is 12 amino acids long. This chain's CDR3 is CSVEWRDYGYTF. The CDR3 region has the DNA TGCAGCGTTGAATGGAGAGACTATGGCTACACCTTC.

The chain is built from TRBV6-1 and TRBJ2-3; 9 bases line up with TRBD1. CDR1 MNHNS and CDR2 SASEGT come from the germline V gene. The CDR3 runs to 18 residues. Trimming at V came to 0 bases and at J to 1 base, leaving 8 bases not matched to a gene. The CDR3 region is CASSEAGGQGGRTDTQYF. The CDR3, as DNA: TGTGCCAGCAGTGAAGCCGGGGGACAGGGAGGTCGCACAGATACGCAGTATTTT.

This clonotype was detected a few times. The CDR3 DNA reads as TGTGCCAGCACGGGGAACTATGGCTACACCTTC. As protein: CASTGNYGYTF. The chain uses TRBV7-9 and TRBJ1-2; D not certain. Per germline, CDR1 SEHNR and CDR2 FQNEAQ (reference sequence). This CDR3 is built from 11 residues. The V and J ends lost 7 bases and 2 bases respectively, with 5 bases between them.